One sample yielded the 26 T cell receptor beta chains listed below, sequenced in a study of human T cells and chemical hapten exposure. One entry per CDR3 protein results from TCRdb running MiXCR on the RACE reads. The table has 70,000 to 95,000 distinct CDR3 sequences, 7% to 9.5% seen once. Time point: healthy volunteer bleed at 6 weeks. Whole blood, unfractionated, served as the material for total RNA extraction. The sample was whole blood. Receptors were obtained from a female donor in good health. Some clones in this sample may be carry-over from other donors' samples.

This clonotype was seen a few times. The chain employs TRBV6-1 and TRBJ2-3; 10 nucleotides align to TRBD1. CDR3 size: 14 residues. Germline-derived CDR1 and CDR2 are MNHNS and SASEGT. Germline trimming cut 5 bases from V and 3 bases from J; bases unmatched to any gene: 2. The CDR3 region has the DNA TGTGCCAGCAGTTGGGGACAGGGGACAGATACGCAGTATTTT. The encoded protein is CASSWGQGTDTQYF.

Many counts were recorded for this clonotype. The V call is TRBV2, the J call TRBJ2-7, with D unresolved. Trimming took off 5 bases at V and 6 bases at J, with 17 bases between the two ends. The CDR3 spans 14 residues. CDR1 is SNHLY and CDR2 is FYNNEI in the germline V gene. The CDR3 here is CASSSVSSLGEQYF. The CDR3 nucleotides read TGTGCCAGCAGTTCCGTCTCATCACTGGGCGAGCAGTACTTC.

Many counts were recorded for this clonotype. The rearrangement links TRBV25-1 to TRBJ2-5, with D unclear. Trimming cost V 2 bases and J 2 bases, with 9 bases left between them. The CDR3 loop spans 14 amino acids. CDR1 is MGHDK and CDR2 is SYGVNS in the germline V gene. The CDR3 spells CASSEAVRQETQYF. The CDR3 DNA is TGTGCCAGCAGTGAAGCAGTACGTCAAGAGACCCAGTACTTC.

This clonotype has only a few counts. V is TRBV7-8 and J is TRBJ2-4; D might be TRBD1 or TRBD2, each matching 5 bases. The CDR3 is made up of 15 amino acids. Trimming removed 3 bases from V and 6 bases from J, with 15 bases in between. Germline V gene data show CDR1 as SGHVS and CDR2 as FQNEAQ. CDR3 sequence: CASSLVGGWGNIQYF. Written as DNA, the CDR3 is TGTGCCAGCAGCTTGGTTGGGGGATGGGGAAACATTCAGTACTTC.

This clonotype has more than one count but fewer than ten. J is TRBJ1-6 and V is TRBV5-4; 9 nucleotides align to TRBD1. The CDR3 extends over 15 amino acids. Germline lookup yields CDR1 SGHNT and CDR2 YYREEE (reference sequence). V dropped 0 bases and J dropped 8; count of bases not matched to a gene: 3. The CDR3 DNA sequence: TGTGCCAGCAGCTTGGATGGGACAGGGTATTCACCCCTCCACTTT. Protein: CASSLDGTGYSPLHF.

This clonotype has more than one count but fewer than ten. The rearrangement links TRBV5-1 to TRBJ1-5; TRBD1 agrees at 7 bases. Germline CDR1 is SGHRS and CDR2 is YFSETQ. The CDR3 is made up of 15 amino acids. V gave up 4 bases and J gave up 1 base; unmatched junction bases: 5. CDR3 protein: CASSPGTESNQPQHF. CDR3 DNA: TGCGCCAGCAGCCCCGGGACAGAAAGCAATCAGCCCCAGCATTTT.

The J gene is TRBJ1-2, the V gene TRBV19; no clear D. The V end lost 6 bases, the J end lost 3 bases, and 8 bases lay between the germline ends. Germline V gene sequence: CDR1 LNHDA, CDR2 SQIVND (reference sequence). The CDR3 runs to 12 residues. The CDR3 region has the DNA TGTGCCAGTAGACGGGCGGACTATGGCTACACCTTC. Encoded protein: CASRRADYGYTF. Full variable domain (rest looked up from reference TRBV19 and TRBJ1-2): DGGITQSPKYLFRKEGQNVTLSCEQNLNHDAMYWYRQDPGQGLRLIYYSQIVNDFQKGDIAEGYSVSREKKESFPLTVTSAQKNPTAFYLCASRRADYGYTFGSGTRLTVV.

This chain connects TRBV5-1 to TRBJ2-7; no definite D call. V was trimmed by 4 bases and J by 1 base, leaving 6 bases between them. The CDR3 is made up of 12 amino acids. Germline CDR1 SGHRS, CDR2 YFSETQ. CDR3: CASSRPSYEQYF. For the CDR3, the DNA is TGCGCCAGCAGCCGCCCTTCCTACGAGCAGTACTTC.

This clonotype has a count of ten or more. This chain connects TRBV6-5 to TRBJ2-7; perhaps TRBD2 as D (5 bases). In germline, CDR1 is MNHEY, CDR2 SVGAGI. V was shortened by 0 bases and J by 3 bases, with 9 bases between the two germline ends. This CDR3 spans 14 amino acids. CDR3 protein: CASSYSEGGYEQYF. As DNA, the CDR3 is TGTGCCAGCAGTTACTCTGAGGGCGGCTACGAGCAGTACTTC.

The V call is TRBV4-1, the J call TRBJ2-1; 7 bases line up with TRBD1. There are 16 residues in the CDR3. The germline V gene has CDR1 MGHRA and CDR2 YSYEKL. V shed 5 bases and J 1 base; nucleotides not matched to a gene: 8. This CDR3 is CASSNPGTESYNEQFF. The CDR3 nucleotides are TGCGCCAGCAGCAACCCCGGGACAGAGTCCTACAATGAGCAGTTCTTC.

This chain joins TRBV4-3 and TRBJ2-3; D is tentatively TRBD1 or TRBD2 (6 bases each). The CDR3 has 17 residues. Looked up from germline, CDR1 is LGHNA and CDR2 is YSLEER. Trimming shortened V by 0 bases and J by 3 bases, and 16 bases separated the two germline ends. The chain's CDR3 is CASSQDPPGAETDTQYF. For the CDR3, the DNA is TGCGCCAGCAGCCAAGACCCTCCGGGGGCTGAGACAGATACGCAGTATTTT.

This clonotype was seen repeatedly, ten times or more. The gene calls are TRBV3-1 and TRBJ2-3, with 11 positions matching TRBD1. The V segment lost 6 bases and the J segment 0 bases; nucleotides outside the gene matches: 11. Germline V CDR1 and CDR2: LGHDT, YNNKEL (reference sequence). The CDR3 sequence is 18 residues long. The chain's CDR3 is CASRTGTGGGASTDTQYF. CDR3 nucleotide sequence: TGTGCCAGCAGGACCGGGACAGGGGGAGGAGCTAGCACAGATACGCAGTATTTT.

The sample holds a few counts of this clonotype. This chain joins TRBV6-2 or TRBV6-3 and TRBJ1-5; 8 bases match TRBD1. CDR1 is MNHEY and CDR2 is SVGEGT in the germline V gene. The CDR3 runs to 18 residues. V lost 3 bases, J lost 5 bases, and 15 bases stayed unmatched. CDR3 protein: CASSYHPLDRDHYQPQHF. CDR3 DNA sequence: TGTGCCAGCAGTTATCACCCTTTGGACAGGGACCACTATCAGCCCCAGCATTTT.

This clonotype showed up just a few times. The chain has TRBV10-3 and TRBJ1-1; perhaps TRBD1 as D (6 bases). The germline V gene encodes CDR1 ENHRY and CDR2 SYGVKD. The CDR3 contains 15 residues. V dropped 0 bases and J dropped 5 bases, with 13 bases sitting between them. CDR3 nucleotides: TGTGCCATCAGTGAGTCGATAGGGGGGGAGACTGAAGCTTTCTTT. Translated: CAISESIGGETEAFF.

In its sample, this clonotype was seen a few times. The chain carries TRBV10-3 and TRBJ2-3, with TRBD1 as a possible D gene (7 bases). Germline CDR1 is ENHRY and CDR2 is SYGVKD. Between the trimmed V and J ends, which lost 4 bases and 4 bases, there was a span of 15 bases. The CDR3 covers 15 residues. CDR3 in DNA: TGTGCCATCAGTGCGGAGGGGGCTAGGTCAGATACGCAGTATTTT. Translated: CAISAEGARSDTQYF.

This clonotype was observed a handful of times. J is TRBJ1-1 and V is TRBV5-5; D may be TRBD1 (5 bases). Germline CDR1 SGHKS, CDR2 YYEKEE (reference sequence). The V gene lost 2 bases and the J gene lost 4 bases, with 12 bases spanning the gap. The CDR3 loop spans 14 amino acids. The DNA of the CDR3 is TGTGCCAGCAGCTTTGCCGGGGGAGGCACTGAAGCTTTCTTT. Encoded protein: CASSFAGGGTEAFF.

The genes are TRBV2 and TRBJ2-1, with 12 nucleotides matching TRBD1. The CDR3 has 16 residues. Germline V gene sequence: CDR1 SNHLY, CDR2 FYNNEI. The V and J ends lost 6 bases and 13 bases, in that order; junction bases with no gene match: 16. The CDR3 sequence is CASRLSGTGGFLGQFF. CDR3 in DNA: TGTGCCAGCAGGTTGTCCGGGACAGGGGGCTTCTTGGGACAGTTCTTC. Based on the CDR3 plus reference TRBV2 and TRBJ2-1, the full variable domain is EPEVTQTPSHQVTQMGQEVILRCVPISNHLYFYWYRQILGQKVEFLVSFYNNEISEKSEIFDDQFSVERPDGSNFTLKIRSTKLEDSAMYFCASRLSGTGGFLGQFFGPGTRLTVL.

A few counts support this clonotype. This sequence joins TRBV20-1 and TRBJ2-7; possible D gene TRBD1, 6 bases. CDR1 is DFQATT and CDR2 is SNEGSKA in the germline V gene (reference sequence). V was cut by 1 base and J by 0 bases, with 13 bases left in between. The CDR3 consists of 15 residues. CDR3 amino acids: CSARGAGQSSYEQYF. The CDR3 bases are TGCAGTGCTAGAGGTGCCGGACAGAGCTCCTACGAGCAGTACTTC.

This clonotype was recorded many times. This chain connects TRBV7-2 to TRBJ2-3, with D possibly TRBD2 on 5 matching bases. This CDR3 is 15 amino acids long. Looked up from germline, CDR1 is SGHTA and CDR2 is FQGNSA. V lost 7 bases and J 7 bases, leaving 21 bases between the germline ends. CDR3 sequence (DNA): TGTGCCAGCACCATTAAGGGCACGAGCGGACATACGCAGTATTTT. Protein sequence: CASTIKGTSGHTQYF.

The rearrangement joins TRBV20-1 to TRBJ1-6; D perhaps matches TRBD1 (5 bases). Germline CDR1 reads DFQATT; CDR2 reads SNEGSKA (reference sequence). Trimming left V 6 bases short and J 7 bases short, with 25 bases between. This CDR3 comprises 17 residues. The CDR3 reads CSAGGTGIYSPNSPLHF. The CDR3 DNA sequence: TGCAGTGCCGGGGGGACCGGTATATACTCCCCCAATTCACCCCTCCACTTT.

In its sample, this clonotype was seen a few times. CDR3: CSAPPGLAGYGNEQFF. The CDR3 bases are TGCAGTGCCCCGCCGGGACTAGCGGGGTATGGCAATGAGCAGTTCTTC. The genes are TRBV20-1 and TRBJ2-1; 13 bases are shared with TRBD2. The V and J ends lost 6 bases and 6 bases, in that order; junction bases with no gene match: 11. The CDR3 length is 16 residues. CDR1 DFQATT and CDR2 SNEGSKA come from the germline V gene (reference sequence).

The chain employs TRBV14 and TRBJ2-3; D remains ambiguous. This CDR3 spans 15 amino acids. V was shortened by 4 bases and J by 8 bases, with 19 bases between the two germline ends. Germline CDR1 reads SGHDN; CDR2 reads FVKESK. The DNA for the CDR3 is TGTGCCAGCAGCCCCCAAGTCCTACGAAGTGGTACGCAGTATTTT. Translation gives CASSPQVLRSGTQYF.

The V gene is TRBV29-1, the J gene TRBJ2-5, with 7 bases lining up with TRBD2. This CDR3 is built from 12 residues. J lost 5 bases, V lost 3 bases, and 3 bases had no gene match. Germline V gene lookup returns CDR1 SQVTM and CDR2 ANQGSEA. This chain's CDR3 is CSVDQGGETQYF. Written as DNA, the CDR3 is TGCAGCGTTGACCAGGGAGGGGAGACCCAGTACTTC. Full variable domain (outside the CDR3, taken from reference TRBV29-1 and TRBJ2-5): SAVISQKPSRDICQRGTSLTIQCQVDSQVTMMFWYRQQPGQSLTLIATANQGSEATYESGFVIDKFPISRPNLTFSTLTVSNMSPEDSSIYLCSVDQGGETQYFGPGTRLLVL.

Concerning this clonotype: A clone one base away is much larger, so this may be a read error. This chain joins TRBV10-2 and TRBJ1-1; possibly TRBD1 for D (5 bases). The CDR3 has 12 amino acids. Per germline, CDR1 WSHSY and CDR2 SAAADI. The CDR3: CATRNWGTDAFF. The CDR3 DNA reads TGCGCCACCAGGAATTGGGGCACTGACGCTTTCTTT.

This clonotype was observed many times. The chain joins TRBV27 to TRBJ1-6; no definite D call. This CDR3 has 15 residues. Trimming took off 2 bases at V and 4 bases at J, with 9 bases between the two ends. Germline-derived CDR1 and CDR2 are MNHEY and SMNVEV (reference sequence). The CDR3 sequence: CASSLGSLYNSPLHF. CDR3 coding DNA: TGTGCCAGCAGTTTAGGGTCTTTATATAATTCACCCCTCCACTTT.

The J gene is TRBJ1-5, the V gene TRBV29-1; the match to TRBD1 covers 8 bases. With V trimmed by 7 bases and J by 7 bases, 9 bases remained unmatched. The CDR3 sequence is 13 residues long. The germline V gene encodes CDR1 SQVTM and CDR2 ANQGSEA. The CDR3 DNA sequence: TGCAGCGGCGGACAGGGTAGAGGGCAGCCCCAGCATTTT. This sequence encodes CSGGQGRGQPQHF.